The sequence of this T cell receptor (beta chain) was determined in a study of T-cell memory formation after mild COVID-19. Study-level information: Among the donors, TCR clusters were largely specific to each donor. Study-wide results and caveats: Pre-infection memory already had some responding clones, implying cross-reactive memory joined. The authors left the SARS-CoV-2 specificity of second-wave clones peaking on day 37 unconfirmed.

The authors produced TCR alpha and TCR beta cDNA libraries with sample barcodes and UMIs by 5'RACE using constant-segment primers. TCRdb re-derived calls from the 5' RACE reads in MiXCR, one entry per CDR3 protein. The sample yields around 200,000 distinct CDR3 sequences, under 30% seen once. CDR3 length: 13 residues. Germline V lookup: CDR1 MNHEY, CDR2 SMNVEV (reference sequence). V lost 5 bases and J lost 7, with 14 bases in between. Worth noting for this clonotype: Its antigen remains unknown.

The receptor's source is an adult woman who had mild COVID-19 (a few samples of this study predate the infection). Cell type and time point are not known. Sequencing input: PBMCs or a T cell subset sorted from them (not recorded which). The chain is built from TRBV27 and TRBJ1-2; D uncertain. DNA for the CDR3: TGTGCCAGCAGTCTCTTTTTTGGTTCTGGCTACACCTTC. Translation: CASSLFFGSGYTF.